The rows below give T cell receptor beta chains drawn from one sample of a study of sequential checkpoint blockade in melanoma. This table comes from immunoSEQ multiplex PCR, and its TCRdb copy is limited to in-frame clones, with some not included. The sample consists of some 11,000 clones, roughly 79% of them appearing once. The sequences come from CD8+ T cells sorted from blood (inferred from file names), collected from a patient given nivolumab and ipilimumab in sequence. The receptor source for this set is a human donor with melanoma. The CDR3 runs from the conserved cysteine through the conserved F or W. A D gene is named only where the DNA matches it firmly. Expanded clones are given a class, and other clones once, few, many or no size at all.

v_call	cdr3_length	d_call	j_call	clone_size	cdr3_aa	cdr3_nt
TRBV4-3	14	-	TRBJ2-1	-	CASSPTVSYNEQFF	TGCGCCAGCAGCCCCACAGTGAGCTACAATGAGCAGTTCTTC
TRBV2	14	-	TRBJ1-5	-	CASSSGYSNQPQHF	TGTGCCAGCAGCTCAGGTTATAGCAATCAGCCCCAGCATTTT
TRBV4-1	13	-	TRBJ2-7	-	CASSQESRYEQYF	TGCGCCAGCAGCCAAGAATCCCGGTACGAGCAGTACTTC
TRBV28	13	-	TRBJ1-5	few	CASSTGSLQPQHF	TGTGCCAGCAGTACAGGGAGTCTCCAGCCCCAGCATTTT
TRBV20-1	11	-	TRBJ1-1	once	CSARERVEAFF	TGCAGTGCTAGAGAGCGGGTTGAAGCTTTCTTT
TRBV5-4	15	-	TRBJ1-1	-	CASSSSQRRNTEAFF	TGTGCCAGCAGCTCTTCCCAACGGAGAAACACTGAAGCTTTCTTT
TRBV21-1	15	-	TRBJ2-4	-	CASSKQGLAKNIQYF	TGTGCCAGCAGCAAACAGGGTCTAGCCAAAAACATTCAGTACTTC
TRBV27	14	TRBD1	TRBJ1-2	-	CASSFLDRGNGYTF	TGTGCCAGCAGTTTTCTAGACAGGGGTAATGGCTACACCTTC
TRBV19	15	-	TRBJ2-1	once	CASTARLEVGNEQFF	TGTGCCAGTACCGCAAGACTAGAAGTAGGCAATGAGCAGTTCTTC
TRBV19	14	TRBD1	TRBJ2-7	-	CASSSGTGSYEQYF	TGTGCCAGTAGTTCAGGGACAGGGTCCTACGAGCAGTACTTC
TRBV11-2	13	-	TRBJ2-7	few	CASSLGGENEQYF	TGTGCCAGCAGCTTAGGCGGGGAGAACGAGCAGTACTTC
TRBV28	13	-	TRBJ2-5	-	CASSLEGWETQYF	TGTGCCAGCAGTTTGGAGGGTTGGGAGACCCAGTACTTC
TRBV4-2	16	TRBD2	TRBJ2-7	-	CASSQDPSGGAGEQYF	TGTGCCAGCAGCCAAGACCCTAGCGGGGGGGCGGGCGAGCAGTACTTC
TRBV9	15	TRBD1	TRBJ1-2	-	CASSPPEGASYGYTF	TGTGCCAGCAGCCCCCCAGAGGGGGCAAGCTATGGCTACACCTTC
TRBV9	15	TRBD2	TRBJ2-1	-	CASSPGGGSYNEQFF	TGTGCCAGCAGCCCTGGGGGGGGCTCCTACAATGAGCAGTTCTTC
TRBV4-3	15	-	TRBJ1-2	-	CASSQDKGTLNGYTF	TGCGCCAGCAGCCAAGACAAAGGGACACTCAATGGCTACACCTTC
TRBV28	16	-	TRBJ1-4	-	CASSFPSDRFNEKLFF	TGTGCCAGCAGTTTCCCCTCCGACAGGTTTAATGAAAAACTGTTTTTT
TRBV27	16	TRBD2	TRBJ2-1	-	CASSTRTSGRYNEQFF	TGTGCCAGCAGCACAAGGACTAGCGGGAGATACAATGAGCAGTTCTTC
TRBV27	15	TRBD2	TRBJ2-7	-	CASSLTIAGAYEQYF	TGTGCCAGCAGTTTAACCATAGCGGGGGCCTACGAGCAGTACTTC
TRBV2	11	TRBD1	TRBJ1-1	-	CARNRGTEAFF	TGTGCCAGGAACAGGGGCACTGAAGCTTTCTTT
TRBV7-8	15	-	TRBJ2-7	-	CASSLVGGPSYEQYF	TGTGCCAGCAGCTTAGTAGGCGGGCCGTCCTACGAGCAGTACTTC
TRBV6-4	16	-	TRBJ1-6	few	CASSESQGGHNSPLHF	TGTGCCAGCAGTGAATCCCAGGGAGGGCATAATTCACCCCTCCACTTT
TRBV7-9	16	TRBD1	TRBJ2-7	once	CASSLRDRGFVYEQYF	TGTGCCAGCAGCTTACGGGACAGGGGGTTCGTCTACGAGCAGTACTTC
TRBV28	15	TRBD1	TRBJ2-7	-	CASSINRGPAREQYF	TGTGCCAGCAGTATAAACAGGGGGCCGGCACGCGAGCAGTACTTC
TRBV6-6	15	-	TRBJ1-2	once	CASSYSGAPVYGYTF	TGTGCCAGCAGTTACTCGGGGGCGCCGGTGTATGGCTACACCTTC
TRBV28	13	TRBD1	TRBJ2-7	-	CASGAGTGYEQYF	TGTGCCAGCGGGGCCGGGACAGGCTACGAGCAGTACTTC
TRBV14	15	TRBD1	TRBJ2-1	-	CASSPDRGHYNEQFF	TGTGCCAGCAGCCCGGACAGGGGGCACTACAATGAGCAGTTCTTC
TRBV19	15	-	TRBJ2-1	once	CASSILRETHNEQFF	TGTGCCAGTAGTATCCTCCGGGAGACGCACAATGAGCAGTTCTTC